The next 20 T cell receptor beta chains were all read from a single sample in a study of T-cell reconstitution after alpha-beta-depleted transplantation in children. Researchers prepared the TCRbeta library using unique molecular identifiers, the study reports. TCRdb re-derived calls from the PCR reads in MiXCR, one entry per CDR3 protein. The table has 200,000 to 250,000 distinct CDR3 sequences, 9.5% to 13% seen once. This specimen consisted of PBMCs, obtained before TCRalphabeta/CD19-depleted stem cell transplant. The origin of the receptors is a child in the first two years of life with acute myeloid leukemia, due to receive a stem cell transplant.

This clonotype has ten or more counts. This sequence joins TRBV5-1 and TRBJ1-3, with TRBD1 identical over 8 bases. The CDR3 is made up of 15 amino acids. Germline CDR1 is SGHRS and CDR2 is YFSETQ. Losses at the gene ends were 2 bases for V and 4 bases for J; bases not matched to a gene: 5. The CDR3 reads CASSFQGARGNTIYF. Written as DNA, the CDR3 is TGCGCCAGCAGCTTCCAGGGGGCGCGAGGAAACACCATATATTTT. Filled out from reference TRBV5-1 and TRBJ1-3, the complete variable domain reads KAGVTQTPRYLIKTRGQQVTLSCSPISGHRSVSWYQQTPGQGLQFLFEYFSETQRNKGNFPGRFSGRQFSNSRSEMNVSTLELGDSALYLCASSFQGARGNTIYFGEGSWLTVV.

This clonotype came up a few times. V is TRBV19 and J is TRBJ2-3, with 8 bases that match TRBD1. CDR1 and CDR2 from the germline V gene are LNHDA and SQIVND (reference sequence). V lost 3 bases, J lost 10 bases, and 3 bases stayed unmatched. The CDR3 is 12 amino acids. For the CDR3, the DNA is TGTGCCAGTAGTATCCCGACAGGGGCGCAGTATTTT. Its translation: CASSIPTGAQYF.

This clonotype was seen at least ten times. The V gene is TRBV7-9, the J gene TRBJ1-5, with 7 bases identical to TRBD1. The V gene end was trimmed by 5 bases and the J gene end by 3 bases; junction bases not matched to a gene: 7. Germline CDR1 SEHNR, CDR2 FQNEAQ (reference sequence). The CDR3 is made up of 15 amino acids. The CDR3 here is CASSPSGTDNQPQHF. The CDR3 DNA follows: TGTGCCAGCAGCCCCTCCGGGACAGACAATCAGCCCCAGCATTTT.

With respect to this clonotype: With a much larger clone just one base away, this may be a read error. Here the CDR3 DNA reads TGTGCCAGCTCAGATCAAGGGGGTTTGGAGCCCCAGCGTTTT. Translating it yields CASSDQGGLEPQRF. The rearrangement uses TRBV18 and TRBJ1-5, with D perhaps matching TRBD1 (6 bases). Germline CDR1 KGHSH, CDR2 LQKENI. This CDR3 has 14 amino acids.

This clonotype was seen repeatedly, ten times or more. V and J are TRBV28 and TRBJ1-2, with D possibly TRBD1 on 6 matching bases. CDR3 size: 17 residues. Germline V gene lookup returns CDR1 MDHEN and CDR2 SYDVKM. Trimming removed 7 bases from V and 0 bases from J, with 21 bases in between. The CDR3 protein is CASTPPSGTRANYGYTF. The CDR3 DNA is TGTGCCAGCACCCCCCCCTCCGGGACACGAGCTAACTATGGCTACACCTTC.

This clonotype was picked up many times. The rearrangement joins TRBV10-3 to TRBJ2-1, with 10 bases identical to TRBD2. Germline-derived CDR1 and CDR2 are ENHRY and SYGVKD. The CDR3 is 17 amino acids. Germline trimming cut 4 bases from V and 2 bases from J; bases unmatched to any gene: 8. CDR3 protein: CAISGGPGTSAYNEQFF. The CDR3 DNA reads TGTGCCATCAGTGGAGGACCAGGGACTAGCGCCTACAATGAGCAGTTCTTC.

This clonotype has ten or more counts. V gene TRBV10-3 combines with J gene TRBJ2-3; 7 bases fit TRBD2. Germline V CDR1 and CDR2: ENHRY, SYGVKD. The CDR3 is made up of 16 amino acids. Trimming took 4 bases from V and 8 from J; bases not matched to a gene: 15. CDR3 in amino acids: CAISGAGPSGGGTQYF. DNA for the CDR3: TGTGCCATCAGTGGAGCGGGACCCTCCGGGGGTGGTACGCAGTATTTT.

Many counts were recorded for this clonotype. The chain is built from TRBV20-1 and TRBJ1-5; 7 positions match TRBD1. Germline V lookup: CDR1 DFQATT, CDR2 SNEGSKA (reference sequence). V gave up 5 bases and J gave up 0 bases; unmatched junction bases: 4. The CDR3 covers 14 residues. The CDR3 sequence is CSAEDRYSNQPQHF. CDR3 sequence (DNA): TGCAGTGCTGAGGACAGGTATAGCAATCAGCCCCAGCATTTT.

This clonotype was recorded at least ten times. The chain recombines TRBV5-5 with TRBJ2-2; D gene unclear. The V end was cut by 0 bases, the J end by 2 bases, with 5 bases between. Per the germline V gene, CDR1 is SGHKS and CDR2 is YYEKEE (reference sequence). The CDR3 extends over 14 amino acids. The CDR3 protein is CASSLATNTGELFF. CDR3 nucleotides: TGTGCCAGCAGCTTGGCCACCAACACCGGGGAGCTGTTTTTT.

This clonotype appeared many times. The V call is TRBV28, the J call TRBJ2-5; 8 nucleotides agree with TRBD2. Per germline, CDR1 MDHEN and CDR2 SYDVKM. The CDR3 has 15 residues. V was pared by 2 bases and J by 2 bases, with 4 bases of the junction left unmatched. This CDR3 reads CASSLQAGGQETQYF. Here the CDR3 DNA reads TGTGCCAGCAGTTTACAGGCGGGAGGACAAGAGACCCAGTACTTC.

This clonotype showed up many times. The J gene is TRBJ1-4, the V gene TRBV29-1; D is undetermined. Germline V lookup: CDR1 SQVTM, CDR2 ANQGSEA. This CDR3 is 14 amino acids long. V lost 6 bases, J lost 7 bases, and 18 bases lay in between. CDR3 amino acids: CSVKTEMSLEKLFF. CDR3 coding DNA: TGCAGCGTCAAAACGGAGATGTCACTTGAAAAACTGTTTTTT. The full variable domain, completed using reference TRBV29-1 and TRBJ1-4, is SAVISQKPSRDICQRGTSLTIQCQVDSQVTMMFWYRQQPGQSLTLIATANQGSEATYESGFVIDKFPISRPNLTFSTLTVSNMSPEDSSIYLCSVKTEMSLEKLFFGSGTQLSVL.

This clonotype was observed a handful of times. This chain connects TRBV12-3 or TRBV12-4 to TRBJ2-1; TRBD2 matches 9 bases. V lost 3 bases to trimming and J lost 6 bases; unmatched junction nucleotides: 3. The CDR3 sequence is 14 residues long. CDR3 coding DNA: TGTGCCAGCAGTTTTAGCGGGAGCTCCAATGAGCAGTTCTTC. This encodes CASSFSGSSNEQFF.

CDR3 amino acids: CASSKRQGPRFF. For the CDR3, the DNA is TGTGCCAGCAGCAAACGACAGGGGCCCCGCTTCTTT. The J gene is TRBJ1-1, the V gene TRBV7-2; 8 bases map to TRBD1. V gave up 5 bases and J gave up 14 bases; unmatched junction bases: 10. Germline V gene sequence: CDR1 SGHTA, CDR2 FQGNSA. This CDR3 spans 12 amino acids.

This clonotype was recorded at least ten times. This rearrangement joins TRBV14 to TRBJ2-5; the D is unclear. The V gene's germline CDR1 is SGHDN and CDR2 FVKESK. The CDR3 is made up of 12 amino acids. Between the trimmed V and J ends, which lost 1 base and 5 bases, there was a span of 5 bases. For the CDR3, the DNA is TGTGCCAGCAGCCAAGGCAGGGAGACCCAGTACTTC. It yields the protein CASSQGRETQYF.

This clonotype has at least ten counts. The chain couples TRBV5-1 to TRBJ1-6; the match to TRBD1 covers 7 bases. V was pared by 4 bases and J by 7 bases, with 5 bases of the junction left unmatched. The CDR3 loop spans 14 amino acids. Germline CDR1 is SGHRS and CDR2 is YFSETQ. This chain's CDR3 is CASSTGTANSPLHF. CDR3 in DNA: TGCGCCAGCAGCACTGGGACAGCGAATTCACCCCTCCACTTT.

In its sample, this clonotype was seen a few times. V gene TRBV13 combines with J gene TRBJ2-2; a possible D gene is TRBD1 (5 bases). The V end lost 10 bases, the J end lost 4 bases, and 19 bases lay between the germline ends. CDR3 length: 15 residues. The germline CDR1 and CDR2 sequences are PRHDT and FYEKMQ (reference sequence). The DNA for the CDR3 is TGTGCCATAACAGCTTATAGGGGCGGCACCGGGGAGCTGTTTTTT. It translates to CAITAYRGGTGELFF.

This clonotype was seen ten or more times. The chain uses TRBV20-1 and TRBJ2-3, with 7 positions matching TRBD1. Per the germline V gene, CDR1 is DFQATT and CDR2 is SNEGSKA (reference sequence). Trimming cost V 8 bases and J 2 bases; bases outside gene matches: 10. The CDR3 is 14 residues long. CDR3 sequence: CSLSPGQITDTQYF. CDR3 DNA sequence: TGCAGTTTATCGCCGGGACAGATCACAGATACGCAGTATTTT.

This clonotype came up many times. CDR3 DNA: TGTGCCACCAGTGAAGGGCGCTGGAGCTCCTACAATGAGCAGTTCTTC. Residues: CATSEGRWSSYNEQFF. The V and J genes are TRBV24-1 and TRBJ2-1; D is ambiguous. CDR3 length equals 16 residues. The germline CDR1 and CDR2 sequences are KGHDR and SFDVKD. The V end lost 4 bases, the J end lost 0 bases, and 12 bases lay between the germline ends.

This clonotype occurred many times. The rearrangement uses TRBV5-5 and TRBJ2-1, with TRBD1 matching 11 bases. CDR3 size: 15 residues. CDR1 and CDR2 from the germline V gene are SGHKS and YYEKEE (reference sequence). V lost 4 bases, J lost 7 bases, and 7 bases stayed unmatched. The CDR3 nucleotides read TGTGCCAGCAGCCTTTGGACAGGGGGCTTAAATGAGCAGTTCTTC. Amino acid sequence: CASSLWTGGLNEQFF.

This clonotype showed up just a few times. The rearrangement links TRBV2 to TRBJ2-1, with a possible D match to TRBD1 (6 bases). Germline-derived CDR1 and CDR2 are SNHLY and FYNNEI. The CDR3 sequence is 16 residues long. V lost 3 bases and J 6 bases, leaving 18 bases between the germline ends. CDR3 amino acids: CASSDGDKGPINEQFF. DNA for the CDR3: TGTGCCAGCAGTGATGGGGACAAGGGTCCCATCAATGAGCAGTTCTTC.